This record concerns one TCR beta chain sequence. Per the authors' pipeline: Estimation of nucleated cell counts was performed using reference gene primer amplification. Some clones are missing from TCRdb's copy, which holds only in-frame ones; the method was immunoSEQ multiplex PCR. That table supplies the V and J calls and clone size; D and trimming were determined from the DNA. The table lists about 250,000 clones, 85% to 90% of them singletons, with over 1.3% in the top ten. This specimen belongs to a study of blood T cell repertoires in COVID-19. Study context: COVID-19 samples, acute and convalescent, were from the United States, Italy and Spain. T cells, B-cell-depleted T cells, or PBMCs provided the cDNA or gDNA that served as material.

Germline CDR1 reads SGHTA; CDR2 reads FQGTGA. This CDR3 has 14 amino acids. V was clipped by 4 bases and J by 2 bases, with 11 bases between them. The sample taken for sequencing was peripheral blood. The clonotype comes from a man older than 75 with acute or convalescent COVID-19. This sequence joins TRBV7-3 and TRBJ1-1; D uncertain. The CDR3 bases are TGTGCCAGCAGCTCATCAGGCCCAAACACTGAAGCTTTCTTT. Encoded protein: CASSSSGPNTEAFF. Supplemented by reference TRBV7-3 and TRBJ1-1, the full variable domain reads GAGVSQTPSNKVTEKGKYVELRCDPISGHTALYWYRQSLGQGPEFLIYFQGTGAADDSGLPNDRFFAVRPEGSVSTLKIQRTERGDSAVYLCASSSSGPNTEAFFGQGTRLTVV.